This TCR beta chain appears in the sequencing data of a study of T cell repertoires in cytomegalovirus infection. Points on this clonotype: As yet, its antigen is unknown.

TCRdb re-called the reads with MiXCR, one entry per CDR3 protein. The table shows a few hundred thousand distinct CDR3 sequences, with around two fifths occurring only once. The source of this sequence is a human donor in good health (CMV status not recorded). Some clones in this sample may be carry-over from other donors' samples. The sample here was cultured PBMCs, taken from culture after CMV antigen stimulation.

CDR3 in amino acids: CASSLYQGQGNSNYGYTF. The CDR3, as DNA: TGTGCCAGCAGCTTGTACCAGGGACAGGGCAATTCGAACTATGGCTACACCTTC. The rearrangement joins TRBV5-5 to TRBJ1-2; 9 bases agree with TRBD1. The CDR3 is made up of 18 amino acids. Germline values: CDR1 SGHKS, CDR2 YYEKEE (reference sequence). Trimming removed 1 base from V and 2 bases from J; junction bases left unmatched: 12.